This is a list of T cell receptor beta chains from one sample in a study of blood T cell repertoires in COVID-19. Using immunoSEQ multiplex PCR, the repertoire was profiled, and TCRdb retains in-frame clones only, with some absent. Of about 82,000 clones in the sample, around 80% were seen once. Sequenced: peripheral blood. The receptor set was obtained from a woman aged 55-75 years with acute or convalescent COVID-19. The CDR3 runs from the conserved cysteine through the conserved F or W. A D gene is named only where the DNA matches it firmly. Size is omitted from some rows. Given values are once, few, many or a class for expanded clones.

clone size | J gene | D gene | V gene | CDR3 protein | CDR3 DNA
NA | TRBJ1-1 | TRBD1 | TRBV29-1 | CSVIPRTGWNTEAFF | TGCAGCGTTATACCTCGGACAGGGTGGAACACTGAAGCTTTCTTT
NA | TRBJ2-5 | NA | TRBV7-8 | CASSSRLQAGETQYF | TGTGCCAGCAGCTCGAGACTTCAGGCGGGGGAGACCCAGTACTTC
NA | TRBJ1-4 | NA | TRBV6-7 | CASSNSHRANEKLFF | TGTGCCAGCAGTAACTCGCACAGAGCTAATGAAAAACTGTTTTTT
NA | TRBJ2-1 | NA | TRBV12-3/TRBV12-4 | CASRNYRDNEQFF | TGTGCCAGCCGAAACTACAGGGACAATGAGCAGTTCTTC
NA | TRBJ1-1 | NA | TRBV27 | CASSPRGSLMNTEAFF | TGTGCCAGCAGTCCTCGGGGGTCGCTAATGAACACTGAAGCTTTCTTT
NA | TRBJ1-2 | TRBD1 | TRBV5-4 | CASSLVGWDRTNYGYTF | TGTGCCAGCAGCTTGGTCGGTTGGGACAGAACTAACTATGGCTACACCTTC
NA | TRBJ1-1 | NA | TRBV28 | CASSLSTEAFF | TGTGCCAGCAGTTTGAGCACTGAAGCTTTCTTT
few | TRBJ1-1 | NA | TRBV12-3/TRBV12-4 | CASSFSVGIEAFF | TGTGCCAGCAGTTTCTCTGTGGGCATTGAAGCTTTCTTT
NA | TRBJ2-3 | NA | TRBV7-3 | CASSLFVRGAEDTQYF | TGTGCCAGCAGCTTATTCGTTCGGGGGGCCGAAGATACGCAGTATTTT
NA | TRBJ2-5 | NA | TRBV29-1 | CSVEPAVKQETQYF | TGCAGCGTTGAACCAGCGGTGAAGCAAGAGACCCAGTACTTC
NA | TRBJ1-1 | NA | TRBV5-1 | CASSFQQESTEAFF | TGCGCCAGCAGCTTCCAACAGGAGAGCACTGAAGCTTTCTTT
NA | TRBJ1-5 | NA | TRBV15 | CATSRESANQPQHF | TGTGCCACCAGCAGAGAATCAGCGAATCAGCCCCAGCATTTT
NA | TRBJ1-2 | NA | TRBV5-1 | CASSLGAPNYGYTF | TGCGCCAGCAGCTTAGGGGCGCCTAACTATGGCTACACCTTC
once | TRBJ1-2 | TRBD1 | TRBV6-5 | CAYIGGGYTF | TGTGCCTACATAGGGGGCGGCTACACCTTC
NA | TRBJ1-3 | NA | TRBV11-2 | CASSLDSSQAVWNTIYF | TGTGCCAGCAGCTTAGATAGTTCACAGGCTGTCTGGAACACCATATATTTT
NA | TRBJ1-2 | TRBD1 | TRBV29-1 | CSVGQGIDYGYTF | TGCAGCGTTGGACAGGGGATTGACTATGGCTACACCTTC
NA | TRBJ1-2 | TRBD1 | TRBV5-1 | CASSTTGGAYGYTF | TGCGCCAGCAGCACGACAGGGGGTGCCTATGGCTACACCTTC
NA | TRBJ1-2 | NA | TRBV27 | CASSLSGWGVRGYTF | TGTGCCAGCAGTTTATCAGGGTGGGGAGTTAGAGGCTACACCTTC
NA | TRBJ1-2 | NA | TRBV5-6 | CASTEVGALDYGYTF | TGTGCCAGCACCGAAGTTGGAGCCTTGGACTATGGCTACACCTTC
NA | TRBJ1-6 | TRBD1 | TRBV16 | CASSQGTGTNNSPLHF | TGTGCCAGCAGCCAAGGGACAGGAACCAATAATTCACCCCTCCACTTT
NA | TRBJ1-6 | TRBD1 | TRBV5-1 | CASSQRDRGSSPLHF | TGCGCCAGCAGCCAGAGGGACAGGGGTAGTTCACCCCTCCACTTT
NA | TRBJ1-4 | NA | TRBV6-6 | CASSSFLGGGNEKLFF | TGTGCCAGCAGTTCTTTTTTGGGAGGGGGAAATGAAAAACTGTTTTTT
NA | TRBJ2-1 | TRBD2 | TRBV27 | CASSQTSGRANEQFF | TGTGCCAGCAGCCAAACTAGCGGGAGGGCCAATGAGCAGTTCTTC
NA | TRBJ1-4 | NA | TRBV3-1/TRBV3-2 | CASSSRVTTNEKLFF | TGTGCCAGCAGCTCCAGGGTTACAACTAATGAAAAACTGTTTTTT
few | TRBJ2-1 | NA | TRBV5-1 | CASSLLTGTYNEQFF | TGCGCCAGCAGCTTACTAACCGGGACCTACAATGAGCAGTTCTTC
NA | TRBJ1-1 | NA | TRBV30 | CAWRTGRDTEAFF | TGTGCCTGGAGGACTGGGAGGGACACTGAAGCTTTCTTT
few | TRBJ2-1 | NA | TRBV4-1 | CASSQEIGRSSYNEQFF | TGCGCCAGCAGCCAAGAGATAGGGAGAAGCTCCTACAATGAGCAGTTCTTC
NA | TRBJ1-4 | TRBD1 | TRBV29-1 | CSVKDRGREKLFF | TGCAGCGTTAAAGACAGGGGTAGAGAAAAACTGTTTTTT
NA | TRBJ2-7 | NA | TRBV6-5 | CASRGAWEQYF | TGTGCCAGCAGGGGGGCGTGGGAGCAGTACTTC
NA | TRBJ1-1 | TRBD1 | TRBV4-3 | CASSQDQTGAMNTEAFF | TGCGCCAGCAGCCAAGATCAGACAGGGGCCATGAACACTGAAGCTTTCTTT
NA | TRBJ2-5 | NA | TRBV24-1 | CATSPEETQYF | TGTGCCACCAGTCCCGAAGAGACCCAGTACTTC
NA | TRBJ2-7 | TRBD1 | TRBV5-1 | CASSLGGTARVGYEQYF | TGCGCCAGCAGCTTGGGTGGGACAGCCCGGGTAGGCTACGAGCAGTACTTC
NA | TRBJ2-1 | TRBD2 | TRBV11-2 | CASSGLAGGLGEQFF | TGTGCCAGCAGCGGACTAGCGGGGGGGCTCGGTGAGCAGTTCTTC
NA | TRBJ2-4 | TRBD2 | TRBV3-1/TRBV3-2 | CASTHLAGGNIQYF | TGTGCCAGCACCCATCTAGCGGGGGGAAACATTCAGTACTTC
medium-sized | TRBJ2-7 | TRBD1 | TRBV7-9 | CASSSGQGKVEQYF | TGTGCCAGCAGCTCGGGACAGGGAAAGGTCGAGCAGTACTTC
NA | TRBJ2-2 | NA | TRBV24-1 | CASQGGSPSNTGELFF | TGTGCCTCTCAAGGGGGTTCCCCCTCGAACACCGGGGAGCTGTTTTTT
few | TRBJ1-2 | NA | TRBV30 | CAWSPDSTNYGYTF | TGTGCCTGGAGTCCGGACAGCACTAACTATGGCTACACCTTC
once | TRBJ2-1 | TRBD2 | TRBV12-3/TRBV12-4 | CASSFYRGEEGFF | TGTGCCAGCAGTTTTTACCGGGGGGAGGAGGGGTTCTTC
NA | TRBJ2-3 | NA | TRBV6-1 | CASSDRQWIDTQYF | TGTGCCAGCAGTGACAGGCAATGGATAGATACGCAGTATTTT
NA | TRBJ2-7 | NA | TRBV9 | CASSVEYSSYEQYF | TGTGCCAGCAGCGTAGAGTACAGTTCCTACGAGCAGTACTTC
NA | TRBJ1-5 | TRBD1 | TRBV20-1 | CSASLGTDSNQPQHF | TGCAGTGCTAGTCTTGGGACAGATAGCAATCAGCCCCAGCATTTT
few | TRBJ2-5 | NA | TRBV3-1/TRBV3-2 | CASNTGEETQYF | TGTGCCAGCAATACGGGGGAAGAGACCCAGTACTTC
NA | TRBJ1-1 | NA | TRBV6-2/TRBV6-3 | CASSLQGIVTEAFF | TGTGCCAGCAGTCTACAGGGAATCGTCACTGAAGCTTTCTTT
NA | TRBJ2-2 | TRBD2 | TRBV6-5 | CASRISGGAIGELFF | TGTGCCAGCAGGATTAGCGGGGGGGCCATCGGGGAGCTGTTTTTT
NA | TRBJ2-5 | TRBD1 | TRBV9 | CASSVEGQGAETQYF | TGTGCCAGCAGCGTAGAGGGCCAGGGGGCCGAGACCCAGTACTTC
NA | TRBJ1-6 | NA | TRBV25-1 | CASKAGDRNSPLHF | TGTGCCAGCAAGGCGGGGGATCGTAATTCACCCCTCCACTTT
NA | TRBJ2-7 | TRBD1 | TRBV6-5 | CASSYRTGYEQYF | TGTGCCAGCAGTTACCGGACAGGCTACGAGCAGTACTTC
NA | TRBJ1-3 | TRBD1 | TRBV3-1/TRBV3-2 | CASSWGQGDANTIYF | TGTGCCAGCAGCTGGGGACAGGGAGACGCAAACACCATATATTTT
NA | TRBJ1-2 | TRBD1 | TRBV5-6 | CASILGQGAANYGYTF | TGTGCCAGCATCCTAGGCCAGGGGGCAGCTAACTATGGCTACACCTTC
NA | TRBJ2-2 | NA | TRBV4-3 | CASSQDLGGGELFF | TGCGCCAGCAGCCAAGATCTGGGGGGCGGGGAGCTGTTTTTT
NA | TRBJ2-1 | TRBD1 | TRBV18 | CASSPRTGDYNEQFF | TGTGCCAGCTCACCACGAACAGGGGACTACAATGAGCAGTTCTTC
NA | TRBJ2-1 | NA | TRBV6-4 | CASSPTGFYNEQFF | TGTGCCAGCAGCCCGACAGGTTTCTACAATGAGCAGTTCTTC